In its sample, the clone carrying this T cell receptor (beta chain) was seen a few times. Clones were read by immunoSEQ multiplex PCR, and TCRdb kept only the in-frame ones, dropping some. Of about 2.4 million clones listed, just over 90% are singletons. This entry is derived from a study of shared clonotypes between healthy human individuals. Source material: naive CD4+ T cells sorted from blood. Stated subset: CD45RA+ positively selected. The origin of this receptor is a man aged 18 to 29 in good health.

The CDR3 DNA sequence: TGTGCCAGCAGCTTAACGGAAAGGAATACGCAGTATTTT. Translated, it gives CASSLTERNTQYF. The rearrangement joins TRBV7-3 to TRBJ2-3, with no clear D. The CDR3 has 13 residues. CDR1 and CDR2 (germline): SGHTA, FQGTGA. V was pared by 0 bases and J by 7 bases, with 8 bases between.